This passage covers 8 T cell receptor beta chains from one sample sequenced in a study of PD-1 blockade in classical Hodgkin lymphoma (dated by TCRdb to 2018 to 2020). The receptor library was made with the immunoSEQ multiplex PCR assay. TCRdb took this table from immuneACCESS and kept in-frame rearrangements with V and J called. Such tables lack part of the clones; where checked against another copy, unresolved V genes explain under half of the gap, and the rest is unexplained. For this sample the table gives almost 85,000 clones, of which 75% to 90% were detected only once. The ten largest clones take up approximately 22% of the sample. What the time point label conveys for this sample: cycle 1 day 1 (C1D1), immediately before nivolumab initiation. Every trial patient had relapsed following autologous stem cell transplantation, and prior brentuximab vedotin exposure was what differed among cohorts A, B and C.

The specimen comprised peripheral blood mononuclear cells (PBMCs), sampled at baseline. The origin of the receptors is a human donor with classical Hodgkin lymphoma.

J is TRBJ1-1 and V is TRBV30; D gene unclear. The CDR3 runs to 12 residues. Between the trimmed V and J ends, which lost 4 bases and 1 base, there was a span of 7 bases. Germline CDR1 and CDR2: GTSNPN and SVGIG (reference sequence). The CDR3 nucleotides are TGTGCCTGGATCTGGGGGAACACTGAAGCTTTCTTT. It is translated as CAWIWGNTEAFF.

This clone turned up a few times. The V gene is TRBV30, the J gene TRBJ2-5; 11 bases agree with TRBD2. V lost 1 base, J lost 2 bases, and 3 bases stayed unmatched. CDR1 is GTSNPN and CDR2 is SVGIG in the germline V gene (reference sequence). CDR3 length equals 15 residues. The CDR3 DNA reads as TGTGCCTGGAGTGCGCTAGCGGGAGGTCAAGAGACCCAGTACTTC. Protein: CAWSALAGGQETQYF.

The chain recombines TRBV4-1 with TRBJ1-2; a weak D match, TRBD1 (6 bases). The germline gives CDR1 MGHRA, CDR2 YSYEKL. V lost 1 base, J lost 6 bases, and 12 bases lay in between. This CDR3 has 14 residues. In DNA, the CDR3 is TGCGCCAGCAGCCAAGTCGGGGACACCAATGGCTACACCTTC. Translated, it gives CASSQVGDTNGYTF.

This clone was recorded once. This chain links TRBV19 with TRBJ1-2; 10 positions agree with TRBD1. V shed 4 bases, J shed 2 bases, and the junction held 1 base outside the gene matches. CDR3 length: 14 amino acids. CDR1 LNHDA and CDR2 SQIVND come from the germline V gene (reference sequence). CDR3 amino acids: CASSTGQGNYGYTF. The CDR3 region has the DNA TGTGCCAGTAGTACGGGACAGGGGAACTATGGCTACACCTTC.

The chain links TRBV19 to TRBJ1-2; D is unresolved. Germline CDR1 LNHDA, CDR2 SQIVND (reference sequence). Trimming pared 1 base from V and 9 bases from J, leaving 15 bases between. The CDR3 covers 14 residues. DNA of the CDR3: TGTGCCAGTAGTATAGCCGCCAACGGCGACCGCTACACCTTC. Protein product: CASSIAANGDRYTF.

The genes are TRBV6-6 and TRBJ2-3; tentative D call: TRBD2 (6 bases). CDR1 is MNHNY, CDR2 SVGAGI, per germline (reference sequence). V was shortened by 4 bases and J by 0 bases, with 11 bases between the two germline ends. The CDR3 loop spans 15 amino acids. The CDR3 region has the DNA TGTGCCAGCAGTTTACGTGGGACTAGCACAGATACGCAGTATTTT. Translating gives CASSLRGTSTDTQYF.

This clone showed up just once. The chain recombines TRBV28 with TRBJ1-3; D not certain. CDR1 is MDHEN, CDR2 SYDVKM, per germline. V gave up 1 base and J gave up 4 bases, with 17 bases separating them. This CDR3 spans 17 amino acids. DNA for the CDR3: TGTGCCAGCAGTTTATCCGAACGCTATAACTGGGGAAACACCATATATTTT. This codes for CASSLSERYNWGNTIYF.

The chain is built from TRBV28 and TRBJ2-3, with D unclear. CDR1 and CDR2 (germline): MDHEN, SYDVKM. The CDR3 is made up of 15 amino acids. Trimming took 5 bases from V and 2 from J, leaving 14 bases between them. The CDR3 region has the DNA TGTGCCAGCAGTAAAAAGGTGGCCCTCACAGATACGCAGTATTTT. This gives the protein CASSKKVALTDTQYF.